This TCR beta chain emerged from a study of T cell clonotyping in hematopoietic cell transplantation. The V end was cut by 0 bases, the J end by 1 base, with 9 bases between. CDR3 length equals 15 residues. Germline CDR1 and CDR2: SGHTA and FQGNSA. Study findings and constraints: After transplant, recipient diversity fell while pathologically expanded clonotypes grew through day 180. Graft donor and pretransplant recipient Inverse Simpson Index values predicted broader posttransplant TCR diversity.

The protocol was immunoSEQ multiplex PCR, while the TCRdb copy is restricted to in-frame clones and leaves out a portion. This sample has 15,000 or so clones, with almost 90% found just once. Concerning this clone itself: The antigen remains unidentified.

The source is a man aged 45-65 years in good health. Some clones in this sample may be carry-over from other donors' samples. Sequencing was performed on peripheral blood mononuclear cells. V usage is TRBV7-2 and J usage is TRBJ1-2; D might be TRBD1 (6 bases). DNA for the CDR3: TGTGCCAGCAGCTTAGCAGGGGGACTTAACTATGGCTACACCTTC. Translation gives CASSLAGGLNYGYTF.